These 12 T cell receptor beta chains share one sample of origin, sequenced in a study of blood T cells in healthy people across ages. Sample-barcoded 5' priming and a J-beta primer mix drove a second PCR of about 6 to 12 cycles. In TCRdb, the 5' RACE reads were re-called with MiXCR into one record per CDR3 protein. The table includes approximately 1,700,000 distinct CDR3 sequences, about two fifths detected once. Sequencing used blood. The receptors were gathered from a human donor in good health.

The CDR3 region is CASGQNVEKLFF. CDR3 nucleotide sequence: TGTGCCAGCGGGCAGAATGTAGAAAAACTGTTTTTT. The chain is built from TRBV12-3 or TRBV12-4 and TRBJ1-4; the D is unclear. Deletions cut 8 bases from V and 8 bases from J, with 12 bases between. The CDR3 covers 12 residues.

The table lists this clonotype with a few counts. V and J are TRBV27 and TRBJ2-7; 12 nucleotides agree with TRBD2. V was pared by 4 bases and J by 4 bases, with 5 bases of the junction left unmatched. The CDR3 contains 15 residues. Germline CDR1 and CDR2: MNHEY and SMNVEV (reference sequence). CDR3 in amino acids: CASSSPGTSGYEQYF. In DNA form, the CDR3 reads TGTGCCAGCAGTTCACCCGGGACTAGCGGGTACGAGCAGTACTTC.

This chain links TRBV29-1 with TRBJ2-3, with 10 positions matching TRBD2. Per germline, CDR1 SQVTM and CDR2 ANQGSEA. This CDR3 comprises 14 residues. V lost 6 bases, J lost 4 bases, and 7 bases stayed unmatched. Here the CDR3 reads CSVPAGGNADTQYF. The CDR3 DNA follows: TGCAGCGTACCAGCGGGGGGGAACGCAGATACGCAGTATTTT.

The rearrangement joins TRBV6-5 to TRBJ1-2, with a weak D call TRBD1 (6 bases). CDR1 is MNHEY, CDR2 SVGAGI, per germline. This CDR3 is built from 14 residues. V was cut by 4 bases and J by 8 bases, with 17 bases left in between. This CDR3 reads CASSSLLGASGYTF. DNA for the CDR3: TGTGCCAGCAGTTCCCTGTTGGGGGCATCAGGCTACACCTTC.

The CDR3 DNA follows: TGCGCCAGCAGCTTGGGAGGGACACCTAACTACTTC. The encoded protein is CASSLGGTPNYF. The rearrangement joins TRBV5-1 to TRBJ2-4; tentative D call: TRBD1 (6 bases). The germline V gene has CDR1 SGHRS and CDR2 YFSETQ. The CDR3 extends over 12 amino acids. The V end lost 0 bases, the J end lost 16 bases, and 14 bases lay between the germline ends.

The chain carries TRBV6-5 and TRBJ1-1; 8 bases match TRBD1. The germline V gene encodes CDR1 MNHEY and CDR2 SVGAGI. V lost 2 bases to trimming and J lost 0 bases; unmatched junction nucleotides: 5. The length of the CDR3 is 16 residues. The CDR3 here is CASSYGTGGLNTEAFF. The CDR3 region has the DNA TGTGCCAGCAGTTACGGGACAGGAGGTCTGAACACTGAAGCTTTCTTT.

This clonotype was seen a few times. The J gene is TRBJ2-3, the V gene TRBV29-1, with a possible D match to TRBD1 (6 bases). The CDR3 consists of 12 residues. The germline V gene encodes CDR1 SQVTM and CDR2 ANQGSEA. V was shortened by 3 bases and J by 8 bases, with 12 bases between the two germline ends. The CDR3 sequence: CSVEYREGTQYF. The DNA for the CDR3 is TGCAGCGTTGAGTACAGGGAAGGTACGCAGTATTTT.

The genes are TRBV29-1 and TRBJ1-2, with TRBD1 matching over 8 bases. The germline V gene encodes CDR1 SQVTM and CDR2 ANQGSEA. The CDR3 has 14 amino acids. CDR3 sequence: CNVAGTGRRDGYTF. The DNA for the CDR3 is TGCAACGTGGCCGGGACAGGTCGGAGGGATGGCTACACCTTC.

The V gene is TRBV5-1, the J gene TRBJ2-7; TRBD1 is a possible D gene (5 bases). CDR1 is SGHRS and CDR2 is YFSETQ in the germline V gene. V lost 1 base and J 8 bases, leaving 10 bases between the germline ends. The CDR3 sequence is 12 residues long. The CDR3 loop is CASSLPTDKQYF. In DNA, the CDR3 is TGCGCCAGCAGCTTGCCAACGGACAAGCAGTACTTC.

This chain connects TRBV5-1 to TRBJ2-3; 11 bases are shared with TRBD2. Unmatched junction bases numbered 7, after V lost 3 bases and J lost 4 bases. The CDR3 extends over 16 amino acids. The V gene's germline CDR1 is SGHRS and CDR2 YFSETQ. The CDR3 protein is CASSSLAGGFADTQYF. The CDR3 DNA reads TGCGCCAGCAGCTCCCTAGCGGGGGGTTTCGCAGATACGCAGTATTTT.

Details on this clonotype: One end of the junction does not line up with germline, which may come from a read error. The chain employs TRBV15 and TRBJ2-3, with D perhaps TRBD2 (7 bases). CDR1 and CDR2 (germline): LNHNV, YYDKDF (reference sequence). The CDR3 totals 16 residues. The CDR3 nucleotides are TGCGCCACCAGCAGAGAGGGGGGGAGGAGTACAGATACGCAGTATTTT. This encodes CATSREGGRSTDTQYF.

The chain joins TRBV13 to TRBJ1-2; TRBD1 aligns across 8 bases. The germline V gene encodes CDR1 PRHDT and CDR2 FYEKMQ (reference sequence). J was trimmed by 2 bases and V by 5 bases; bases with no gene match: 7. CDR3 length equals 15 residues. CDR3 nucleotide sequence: TGTGCCAGCAGCGCCCTGGACAGGGAAAACTATGGCTACACCTTC. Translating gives CASSALDRENYGYTF.